What follows is one TCR beta chain and its context. The germline CDR1 and CDR2 sequences are MDHEN and SYDVKM. V dropped 2 bases and J dropped 4 bases, with 14 bases sitting between them. The CDR3 length is 15 residues. Each CDR3 protein is one row after TCRdb ran MiXCR on the multiplex PCR reads. The sample has about 180,000 distinct CDR3 sequences, around a third seen once. The data were obtained in a study of breast tumors, draining lymph nodes, adjacent tissues. Axillary draining lymph nodes of breast cancer patients supplied the node samples. The sequence was obtained from a female donor with breast cancer. Some clones in this sample may be carry-over from other donors' samples. Sequenced: axillary lymph node tissue. The chain is built from TRBV28 and TRBJ1-2; D gene uncertain. The CDR3 reads CASSLEAGQSYGYTF. The CDR3 DNA is TGTGCCAGCAGTTTAGAAGCCGGGCAGTCCTATGGCTACACCTTC.